Shown below are 16 T cell receptor beta chains from a single sample sequenced in a study of post-analysis software for immune sequencing data. Study findings and constraints: Patients had higher frequencies than controls of about five TRBV segments, including TRBV5-6, TRBV5-1 and TRBV20-1.

Their antigens are not known. cDNA libraries for TCR beta contained unique molecular identifiers. A single record per CDR3 protein comes from TCRdb applying MiXCR to the PCR reads. The table has fewer than 550,000 distinct CDR3 sequences, 34% seen once. The source material was blood. The receptors were gathered from a girl between 2 and 17 years old with multiple sclerosis.

The rearrangement joins TRBV6-1 to TRBJ2-5; D is perhaps TRBD1 (6 bases). CDR3 size: 12 residues. Germline V gene lookup returns CDR1 MNHNS and CDR2 SASEGT. The ends were cut back, 3 bases at V and 6 bases at J, with 8 bases in the middle. In DNA form, the CDR3 reads TGTGCCAGCAGTGACAGGGGCCAGACCCAGTACTTC. Encoded protein: CASSDRGQTQYF.

A remark on this clonotype: An end of the junction differs from the germline gene, which may be a read error. CDR3 sequence: CASSLAWPSSQETRYF. The CDR3 bases are TGCGCCAGCAGCTTGGCCTGGCCTAGCAGCCAAGAGACCCGGTACTTC. The rearrangement uses TRBV5-1 and TRBJ2-5; perhaps TRBD2 as D (5 bases). The CDR3 loop spans 16 amino acids. Germline loops: CDR1 SGHRS, CDR2 YFSETQ.

The chain joins TRBV2 to TRBJ2-5; D gene uncertain. Germline V CDR1 and CDR2: SNHLY, FYNNEI. Trimming removed 8 bases at V and 1 base at J, with 11 bases between. This CDR3 region has 13 residues. This CDR3 is CASLGALQETQYF. The CDR3 DNA reads TGTGCCAGCCTTGGAGCCCTCCAAGAGACCCAGTACTTC.

The rearrangement uses TRBV4-1 and TRBJ2-1; 11 nucleotides match TRBD2. Germline V gene data show CDR1 as MGHRA and CDR2 as YSYEKL. Trimming removed 1 base from V and 8 bases from J; junction bases left unmatched: 10. The CDR3 covers 17 residues. The CDR3 region has the DNA TGCGCCAGCAGCCAAGTCGGGCTAGCGGGGGGCAGGGATGAGCAGTTCTTC. Its translation: CASSQVGLAGGRDEQFF.

This clonotype was counted a few times. The chain joins TRBV11-1 to TRBJ1-2, with D perhaps TRBD1 (6 bases). The CDR3 is 15 amino acids. Trimming pared 5 bases from V and 6 bases from J, leaving 19 bases between. Germline V gives CDR1 SGHAT, CDR2 FQDESV (reference sequence). The CDR3 DNA reads TGTGCCAGCAGCAACCGGGACATGGGACGTAATGGCTACACCTTC. Translation: CASSNRDMGRNGYTF.

On this clonotype: A single base separates this from a much larger clone, so it may be a read error. The chain has TRBV28 and TRBJ2-1; 10 bases are shared with TRBD2. The CDR3 has 14 residues. Germline CDR1 and CDR2: MDHEN and SYDVKM. CDR3 region: CAGSLSGGYNEQFF. CDR3 bases: TGTGCCGGCAGTCTTAGCGGGGGGTACAATGAGCAGTTCTTC.

This clonotype was recorded a few times. The chain carries TRBV12-3 or TRBV12-4 and TRBJ1-1; D remains ambiguous. The CDR3 totals 13 residues. V lost 3 bases, J lost 2 bases, and 7 bases lay in between. The CDR3 nucleotides read TGTGCCAGCAGTTTCGGGCTTAACACTGAAGCTTTCTTT. Protein: CASSFGLNTEAFF.

A word on this clonotype: One junction end disagrees with the germline gene, perhaps due to a read error. This chain links TRBV7-9 with TRBJ1-2; no definite D call. This CDR3 comprises 14 residues. Per the germline V gene, CDR1 is SEHNR and CDR2 is FQNEAQ (reference sequence). The DNA for the CDR3 is TGTGCCGGCAGCTTCGAGCAGGTTTTGGATGGCTACACCTTC. Protein: CAGSFEQVLDGYTF.

This clonotype was detected only once. Here the CDR3 omits its conserved ending phenylalanine or tryptophan, so a read error is the likely source. Because the CDR3's place on the DNA is in doubt, the DNA is left out and the CDR3 is given as listed by TCRdb. The rearrangement joins TRBV12-5 to TRBJ2-2. Germline assignment: CDR1 LGHNT and CDR2 FRNRAP. A total of 12 residues make up the CDR3, ends included. The CDR3 region is CASGLVGGEPFL.

V is TRBV12-3 or TRBV12-4 and J is TRBJ1-4; 7 nucleotides agree with TRBD1. The CDR3 covers 15 residues. The V segment lost 5 bases and the J segment 0 bases; nucleotides outside the gene matches: 3. The CDR3 is CASSATGPTNEKLFF. CDR3 nucleotides: TGTGCCAGCAGTGCGACAGGGCCAACTAATGAAAAACTGTTTTTT.

This chain uses TRBV5-1 with TRBJ2-5; D gene unclear. This CDR3 is 15 amino acids long. CDR1 and CDR2 from the germline V gene are SGHRS and YFSETQ. Trimming removed 0 bases at V and 4 bases at J, with 13 bases between. The DNA for the CDR3 is TGCGCCAGCAGCTTGGACCCCGGTTCTGCAGAGACCCAGTACTTC. It encodes CASSLDPGSAETQYF.

V usage is TRBV6-5 and J usage is TRBJ1-5, with D maybe TRBD1 (5 bases). The CDR3 contains 11 residues. V was cut by 6 bases and J by 13 bases, with 13 bases left in between. Germline V gives CDR1 MNHEY, CDR2 SVGAGI. The CDR3 nucleotides read TGTGCCAGCAGCCACGGGGGGGAACAGCATTTT. It codes for CASSHGGEQHF.

This clonotype was found a few times. The rearrangement joins TRBV7-8 to TRBJ2-1; TRBD1 matches 7 bases. V lost 4 bases and J lost 8; bases outside the gene matches: 11. The germline gives CDR1 SGHVS, CDR2 FQNEAQ. The CDR3 runs to 15 residues. The chain's CDR3 is CASSSIDRVYDEQFF. The CDR3 nucleotides are TGTGCCAGCAGCTCCATAGACAGGGTATACGATGAGCAGTTCTTC.

The chain couples TRBV12-3 or TRBV12-4 to TRBJ2-5; maybe TRBD1 (6 bases). CDR3 length: 13 residues. Trimming removed 9 bases from V and 2 bases from J, with 13 bases in between. This CDR3 reads CASTRTVQETQYF. DNA for the CDR3: TGTGCCAGTACTAGGACAGTACAAGAGACCCAGTACTTC.

This clonotype appeared a few times. J is TRBJ2-3 and V is TRBV11-2; 10 nucleotides line up with TRBD1. Germline CDR1 is SGHAT and CDR2 is FQNNGV. The V and J ends lost 4 bases and 3 bases, in that order; junction bases with no gene match: 10. This CDR3 is 17 amino acids long. The CDR3 region is CASSSGGGGQGTDTQYF. The CDR3, as DNA: TGTGCCAGCAGCTCCGGAGGTGGGGGACAGGGGACAGATACGCAGTATTTT. Full variable domain (rest looked up from reference TRBV11-2 and TRBJ2-3): EAGVAQSPRYKIIEKRQSVAFWCNPISGHATLYWYQQILGQGPKLLIQFQNNGVVDDSQLPKDRFSAERLKGVDSTLKIQPAKLEDSAVYLCASSSGGGGQGTDTQYFGPGTRLTVL.

The chain employs TRBV7-2 and TRBJ1-2; D is ambiguous. V lost 1 base to trimming and J lost 0 bases, with 12 bases between them. Per germline, CDR1 SGHTA and CDR2 FQGNSA. The CDR3 has 16 residues. The CDR3, as DNA: TGTGCCAGCAGCTTAGACCCCGTAGTATCTAACTATGGCTACACCTTC. Its protein product is CASSLDPVVSNYGYTF. Complete variable domain (other parts from reference TRBV7-2 and TRBJ1-2): GAGVSQSPSNKVTEKGKDVELRCDPISGHTALYWYRQSLGQGLEFLIYFQGNSAPDKSGLPSDRFSAERTGGSVSTLTIQRTQQEDSAVYLCASSLDPVVSNYGYTFGSGTRLTVV.